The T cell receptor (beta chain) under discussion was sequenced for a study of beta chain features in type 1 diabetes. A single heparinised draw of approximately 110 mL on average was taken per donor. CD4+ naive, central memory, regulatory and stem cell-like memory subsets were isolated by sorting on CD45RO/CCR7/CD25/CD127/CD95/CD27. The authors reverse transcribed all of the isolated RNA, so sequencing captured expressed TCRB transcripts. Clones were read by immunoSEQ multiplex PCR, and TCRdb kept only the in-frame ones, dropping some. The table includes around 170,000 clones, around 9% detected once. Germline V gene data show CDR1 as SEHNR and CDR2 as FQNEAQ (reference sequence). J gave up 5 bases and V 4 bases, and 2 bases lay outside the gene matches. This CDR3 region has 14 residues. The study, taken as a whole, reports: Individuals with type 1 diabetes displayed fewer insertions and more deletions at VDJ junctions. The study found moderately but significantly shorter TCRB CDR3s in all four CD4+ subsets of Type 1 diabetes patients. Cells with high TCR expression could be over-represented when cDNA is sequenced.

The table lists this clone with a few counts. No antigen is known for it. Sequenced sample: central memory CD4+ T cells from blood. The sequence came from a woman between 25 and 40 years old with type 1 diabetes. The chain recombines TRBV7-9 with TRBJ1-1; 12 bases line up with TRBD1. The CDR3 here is CASSSGQGATEAFF. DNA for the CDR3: TGTGCCAGCAGCTCGGGACAGGGGGCGACTGAAGCTTTCTTT.